The following is a T cell receptor (beta chain) sequence with its context. This sample was included in a study of blood T cell repertoires in COVID-19. At the level of the study: The study drew acute and convalescent COVID-19 samples from the United States, Italy and Spain. Nucleic acid was either cDNA or gDNA, and it came from T cells, B-cell-depleted T cells, or PBMCs.

The CDR3 sequence is 16 residues long. CDR1 is SGHRS, CDR2 YFSETQ, per germline. V gave up 2 bases and J gave up 0 bases, with 14 bases separating them. In the source study's methods: The assay estimated nucleated cells by amplifying reference gene primers. Repertoires were generated with immunoSEQ multiplex PCR, while TCRdb's copy carries only in-frame clones and drops some. That table gives V, J and clone size, and the DNA gave D and trimming. The profile covers 90,000 to 100,000 clones, with approximately 83% appearing a single time and around 6.5% taken by the ten largest. This TCR came from a man in his sixties with acute or convalescent COVID-19. The sample consisted of peripheral blood. V gene TRBV5-1 combines with J gene TRBJ2-5; maybe TRBD1 (5 bases). The CDR3 coding sequence is TGCGCCAGCAGCTTTGGGGCTAGTGGGTACCAAGAGACCCAGTACTTC. Amino acids: CASSFGASGYQETQYF.